This TCR beta chain appears in the sequencing data of a study of T cells after yellow fever vaccination. Study background: Low-cell-number fractions underwent preparation using SMART-Seq v4 Ultra Low Input. Whole-study results and caveats: The CD4 and CD8 compartments had a small share of their clonotypes in common. The secondary response was weaker, and its peak arrived faster, on day 5 versus 15.

Template switching with 5'RACE generated the TCR cDNA and added a universal primer site and UMIs. MiXCR was run by TCRdb on the 5' RACE reads, yielding one entry per CDR3 protein. The sample yields approximately 510,000 distinct CDR3 sequences, 21% seen once. For this clonotype: Antigen specificity is unknown.

This material consisted of PBMCs, taken approximately 20 days after the first yellow fever vaccination. The source is a man between 18 and 29 years old who received the YFV17D yellow fever vaccine.

The CDR3 here is CSVTTGLRTEAFF. DNA for the CDR3: TGCAGCGTAACGACAGGTTTGAGAACTGAAGCTTTCTTT. The chain combines TRBV29-1 with TRBJ1-1; D is perhaps TRBD1 (6 bases). Germline loops: CDR1 SQVTM, CDR2 ANQGSEA. V shed 6 bases and J shed 5 bases, with 16 bases lying between them. This CDR3 spans 13 amino acids.